This TCR beta chain was profiled in a study of T cell changes during pregnancy in multiple sclerosis. TCRdb keeps only in-frame clones here, not all; method: immunoSEQ multiplex PCR. Among under 95,000 clones listed, roughly 93% were seen once. The V and J ends lost 3 bases and 4 bases respectively, with 13 bases between them. The length of the CDR3 is 14 residues. CDR1 and CDR2 from the germline V gene are SGHRS and YFSETQ. The source is a female donor in good health, enrolled as a control in a pregnancy study. This material consisted of peripheral blood, taken in the second trimester of pregnancy. The rearrangement links TRBV5-1 to TRBJ1-1; D possibly corresponds to TRBD1 (5 bases). The CDR3 loop is CASSSRGEGTEAFF. The CDR3, as DNA: TGCGCCAGCAGCTCTAGAGGGGAGGGCACTGAAGCTTTCTTT.